The clone carrying this T cell receptor beta chain was found once. The data stem from a study of blood T cell repertoires in COVID-19. Sequencing used immunoSEQ multiplex PCR; TCRdb keeps in-frame clones, though not all of them. The data contain approximately 90,000 clones, around 90% of them seen just once; the ten biggest clones take up under 3.5%. The CDR3 is 13 amino acids. After removal of 5 bases from V and 8 bases from J, the junction contained 8 bases not matched to a gene. Germline V gives CDR1 MNHEY, CDR2 SVGAGI. Material: peripheral blood. The J gene is TRBJ1-2, the V gene TRBV6-5; TRBD1 matches 7 bases. The TCR originated in a woman in her sixties or seventies with acute or convalescent COVID-19. CDR3 DNA sequence: TGTGCCAGCAGTACCGACAGGGTTAGAGGCTACACCTTC. Translation: CASSTDRVRGYTF.